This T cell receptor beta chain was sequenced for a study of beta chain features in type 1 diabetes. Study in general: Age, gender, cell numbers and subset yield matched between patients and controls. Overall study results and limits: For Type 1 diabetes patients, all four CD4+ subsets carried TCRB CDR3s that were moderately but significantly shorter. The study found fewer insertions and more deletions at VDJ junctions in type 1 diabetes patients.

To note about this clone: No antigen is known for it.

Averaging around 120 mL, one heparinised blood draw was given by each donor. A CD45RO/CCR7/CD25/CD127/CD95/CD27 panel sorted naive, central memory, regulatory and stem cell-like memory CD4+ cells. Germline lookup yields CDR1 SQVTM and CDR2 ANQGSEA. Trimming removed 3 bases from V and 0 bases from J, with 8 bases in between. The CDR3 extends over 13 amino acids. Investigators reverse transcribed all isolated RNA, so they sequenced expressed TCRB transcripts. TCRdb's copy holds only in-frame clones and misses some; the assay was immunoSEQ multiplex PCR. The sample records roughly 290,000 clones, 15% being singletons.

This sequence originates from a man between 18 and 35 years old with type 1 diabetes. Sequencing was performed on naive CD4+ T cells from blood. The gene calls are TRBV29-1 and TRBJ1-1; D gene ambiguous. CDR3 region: CSVEVTMNTEAFF. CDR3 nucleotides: TGCAGCGTTGAGGTGACAATGAACACTGAAGCTTTCTTT. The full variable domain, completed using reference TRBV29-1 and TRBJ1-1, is SAVISQKPSRDICQRGTSLTIQCQVDSQVTMMFWYRQQPGQSLTLIATANQGSEATYESGFVIDKFPISRPNLTFSTLTVSNMSPEDSSIYLCSVEVTMNTEAFFGQGTRLTVV.